These T cell receptor beta chains were read from a single sample in a study of control samples from healthy donors and cancer patients. Generated by immunoSEQ multiplex PCR, the TCRdb table keeps only in-frame clones and is missing some. The sample holds under 200,000 clones; roughly 94% are singletons and the top ten take about 15%. What was sequenced was PBMCs. These TCRs come from a man in his fifties or sixties with colorectal cancer. Both conserved end residues are part of each CDR3. Fields, in order: clone size, D gene, J gene, V gene, CDR3 DNA, CDR3 protein. A D gene is named only where the DNA matches it firmly. Expanded clones get a size class; other rows say once, few or many, or leave the size out.

clone_size: NA; d_call: NA; j_call: TRBJ1-2; v_call: TRBV12-3/TRBV12-4; cdr3_nt: TGTGCCAGCAGTAACCTACCCTCCCGGTGGGAGTTC; cdr3_aa: CASSNLPSRWEF
clone_size: NA; d_call: NA; j_call: TRBJ1-2; v_call: TRBV19; cdr3_nt: TGTGCCAGTGGGGCGGGGTGGGGGGGCGCAAGCGCTGGCGGCTACACCTTC; cdr3_aa: CASGAGWGGASAGGYTF
clone_size: NA; d_call: TRBD1; j_call: TRBJ1-1; v_call: TRBV6-5; cdr3_nt: TGTGCCAGCAGTTACAGGGGGCTGTACACTGAAGCTTTCTTT; cdr3_aa: CASSYRGLYTEAFF
clone_size: NA; d_call: TRBD1; j_call: TRBJ2-7; v_call: TRBV11-2; cdr3_nt: TGTGCCAGCAGACCCAGGGGGCTCTCCCTCGGCGACGAGCAGTACTTC; cdr3_aa: CASRPRGLSLGDEQYF
clone_size: NA; d_call: NA; j_call: TRBJ2-3; v_call: TRBV4-3; cdr3_nt: TGCGCCAGCAGCCAGGAGGGGGGAATAGATACGCAGTATTTT; cdr3_aa: CASSQEGGIDTQYF
clone_size: NA; d_call: TRBD2; j_call: TRBJ2-3; v_call: TRBV5-1; cdr3_nt: TGCGCCAGCAGGCGACTAGCGGGGGGCACAGATACGCAGTATTTT; cdr3_aa: CASRRLAGGTDTQYF
clone_size: NA; d_call: NA; j_call: TRBJ1-5; v_call: TRBV27; cdr3_nt: TGTGCCAGCAGTTTGGGGAGTTATAGCAATCAGCCCCAGCATTTT; cdr3_aa: CASSLGSYSNQPQHF
clone_size: NA; d_call: TRBD1; j_call: TRBJ1-2; v_call: TRBV6-5; cdr3_nt: TGTGCCAGCAGTCGACAGGGGAGCGACGGCTACACCTTC; cdr3_aa: CASSRQGSDGYTF
clone_size: NA; d_call: NA; j_call: TRBJ1-1; v_call: TRBV6-5; cdr3_nt: TGTGCCAGCCTCGCGGGCCGACGCGGGGAGGCTTTCTTT; cdr3_aa: CASLAGRRGEAFF
clone_size: NA; d_call: TRBD1; j_call: TRBJ1-5; v_call: TRBV19; cdr3_nt: TGTGCCAGTACCCGGGACAGCGAGCAGCCCCAGCATTTT; cdr3_aa: CASTRDSEQPQHF
clone_size: NA; d_call: NA; j_call: TRBJ2-1; v_call: TRBV6-1; cdr3_nt: TGTGCCAGCAGTGAGGGGTACTACAATGAGCAGTTCTTC; cdr3_aa: CASSEGYYNEQFF
clone_size: NA; d_call: NA; j_call: TRBJ1-2; v_call: TRBV3-1/TRBV3-2; cdr3_nt: TGTGCCAGCAGCCAAGATAATCCGGGGCAAACTTCTGGCTACACCTTC; cdr3_aa: CASSQDNPGQTSGYTF
clone_size: once; d_call: NA; j_call: TRBJ2-3; v_call: TRBV6-2/TRBV6-3; cdr3_nt: TGTGCCAGCAGTTACGTGGGAGATACGCAGTATTTT; cdr3_aa: CASSYVGDTQYF
clone_size: NA; d_call: NA; j_call: TRBJ1-5; v_call: TRBV6-2/TRBV6-3; cdr3_nt: TGTGCCAGCAGCGACAGAAGCAATCAGCCCCAGCATTTT; cdr3_aa: CASSDRSNQPQHF
clone_size: NA; d_call: TRBD2; j_call: TRBJ2-3; v_call: TRBV19; cdr3_nt: TGTGCCAGTAGTGACCAACTAGCGGGGTTGACAGATACGCAGTATTTT; cdr3_aa: CASSDQLAGLTDTQYF
clone_size: NA; d_call: TRBD1; j_call: TRBJ2-1; v_call: TRBV7-9; cdr3_nt: TGTGCCAGCAGCTCGGGACAGGGCAACAATGAGCAGTTCTTC; cdr3_aa: CASSSGQGNNEQFF
clone_size: NA; d_call: NA; j_call: TRBJ1-5; v_call: TRBV15; cdr3_nt: TGTGCCACCAGCAGAGATTTTGAGGCCGCAGGTAGTCAGCCCCAGCATTTT; cdr3_aa: CATSRDFEAAGSQPQHF
clone_size: NA; d_call: TRBD1; j_call: TRBJ1-4; v_call: TRBV5-1; cdr3_nt: TGCGCCAGCAGCTCGGGACAGAGTAAGAATGAAAAACTGTTTTTT; cdr3_aa: CASSSGQSKNEKLFF
clone_size: NA; d_call: NA; j_call: TRBJ2-3; v_call: TRBV7-8; cdr3_nt: TGTGCCAGCAGCTTAGGAGGCAGGGTTGCAGATACGCAGTATTTT; cdr3_aa: CASSLGGRVADTQYF
clone_size: NA; d_call: NA; j_call: TRBJ1-1; v_call: TRBV2; cdr3_nt: TGTGCCAGCAGAACAGGGAACACTGAAGCTTTCTTT; cdr3_aa: CASRTGNTEAFF
clone_size: NA; d_call: NA; j_call: TRBJ1-1; v_call: TRBV6-2/TRBV6-3; cdr3_nt: TGTGCCAGCAGTTACCTTGACCGACCTTTGAACACTGAAGCTTTCTTT; cdr3_aa: CASSYLDRPLNTEAFF
clone_size: NA; d_call: NA; j_call: TRBJ2-1; v_call: TRBV28; cdr3_nt: TGTGCCAGCAGTTCCCAGAGGGGGACTTACAATGAGCAGTTCTTC; cdr3_aa: CASSSQRGTYNEQFF
clone_size: NA; d_call: NA; j_call: TRBJ2-2; v_call: TRBV11-3; cdr3_nt: TGTGCCAGCAGCCAGACACACACCGGGGAGCTGTTTTTT; cdr3_aa: CASSQTHTGELFF
clone_size: NA; d_call: NA; j_call: TRBJ2-3; v_call: TRBV5-1; cdr3_nt: TGCGCCAGCAGCCTCAAACTAGAGCCCCCCACAGATACGCAGTATTTT; cdr3_aa: CASSLKLEPPTDTQYF
clone_size: NA; d_call: TRBD1; j_call: TRBJ1-4; v_call: TRBV2; cdr3_nt: TGTGCCAGCCTACGGACAGGGAGCAGCGAAAAACTGTTTTTT; cdr3_aa: CASLRTGSSEKLFF
clone_size: NA; d_call: NA; j_call: TRBJ2-5; v_call: TRBV9; cdr3_nt: TGTGCCAGCAGCCTAGGGTCCCAAGAGACCCAGTACTTC; cdr3_aa: CASSLGSQETQYF
clone_size: NA; d_call: NA; j_call: TRBJ1-5; v_call: TRBV15; cdr3_nt: TGTGCCACCAGCCACAAAGGGAGCCTCATTAGCAATCAGCCCCAGCATTTT; cdr3_aa: CATSHKGSLISNQPQHF
clone_size: NA; d_call: TRBD1; j_call: TRBJ2-2; v_call: TRBV27; cdr3_nt: TGTGCCAGCAGAGACAGGGTGAACACCGGGGAGCTGTTTTTT; cdr3_aa: CASRDRVNTGELFF
clone_size: NA; d_call: TRBD1; j_call: TRBJ1-1; v_call: TRBV7-9; cdr3_nt: TGTGCCAGCAGCGGCCAGGGGGGAGGGGCTGAAGCTTTCTTT; cdr3_aa: CASSGQGGGAEAFF
clone_size: NA; d_call: TRBD1; j_call: TRBJ2-3; v_call: TRBV29-1; cdr3_nt: TGCAGCGCCGCCCTAGACAGGGGATACACAGATACGCAGTATTTT; cdr3_aa: CSAALDRGYTDTQYF
clone_size: NA; d_call: TRBD1; j_call: TRBJ1-4; v_call: TRBV29-1; cdr3_nt: TGCAGCGGATACTACCGGGACAGGGGGCTGTTTTTT; cdr3_aa: CSGYYRDRGLFF
clone_size: NA; d_call: NA; j_call: TRBJ2-4; v_call: TRBV25-1; cdr3_nt: TGTGCCACCCGAGGTACCAAAAACATTCAGTACTTC; cdr3_aa: CATRGTKNIQYF
clone_size: NA; d_call: NA; j_call: TRBJ2-7; v_call: TRBV2; cdr3_nt: TGTGCCACCACGGTGGAGGACTCCTACGAGCAGTACTTC; cdr3_aa: CATTVEDSYEQYF
clone_size: NA; d_call: NA; j_call: TRBJ1-2; v_call: TRBV6-2/TRBV6-3; cdr3_nt: TGTGCCAGCAGCGTCGGTGCCAACTATGGCTACACCTTC; cdr3_aa: CASSVGANYGYTF
clone_size: NA; d_call: TRBD1; j_call: TRBJ1-1; v_call: TRBV2; cdr3_nt: TGTGCCAGCAGAAGAGCCGGGACAGGGACTGAAGCTTTCTTT; cdr3_aa: CASRRAGTGTEAFF
clone_size: NA; d_call: NA; j_call: TRBJ1-4; v_call: TRBV18; cdr3_nt: TGTGCCAGCTCACCCGGGCAGGGGGAAAAACTGTTTTTT; cdr3_aa: CASSPGQGEKLFF
clone_size: NA; d_call: TRBD1; j_call: TRBJ2-5; v_call: TRBV29-1; cdr3_nt: TGCAGCGTTGATACCTCAGGGGGAGAGACCCAGTACTTC; cdr3_aa: CSVDTSGGETQYF
clone_size: NA; d_call: NA; j_call: TRBJ1-2; v_call: TRBV4-1; cdr3_nt: TGCGCCAGCAGCCTCCGGGACACCTCGACCAACTATGGCTACACCTTC; cdr3_aa: CASSLRDTSTNYGYTF
clone_size: NA; d_call: NA; j_call: TRBJ1-2; v_call: TRBV2; cdr3_nt: TGTGCCAGCAGTCGGGTCCCGGGGGGCGTCGATGGCTACACCTTC; cdr3_aa: CASSRVPGGVDGYTF
clone_size: NA; d_call: TRBD2; j_call: TRBJ2-2; v_call: TRBV5-1; cdr3_nt: TGCGCCAGCACTCTCCTTCCTAGCGGGAAGAACACCGGGGAGCTGTTTTTT; cdr3_aa: CASTLLPSGKNTGELFF
clone_size: NA; d_call: NA; j_call: TRBJ2-7; v_call: TRBV6-2/TRBV6-3; cdr3_nt: TGTGCCAGCAGTTACTTAAGAGGGCACGAGCAGTACTTC; cdr3_aa: CASSYLRGHEQYF
clone_size: NA; d_call: NA; j_call: TRBJ1-3; v_call: TRBV20-1; cdr3_nt: TGCAGTGCTAGTGACAGCTCTGGAAACACCATATATTTT; cdr3_aa: CSASDSSGNTIYF
clone_size: NA; d_call: NA; j_call: TRBJ2-7; v_call: TRBV9; cdr3_nt: TGTGCCAGCAGCGCCTCAGTGGGGTCCTACGAGCAGTACTTC; cdr3_aa: CASSASVGSYEQYF
clone_size: NA; d_call: NA; j_call: TRBJ1-1; v_call: TRBV28; cdr3_nt: TGTGCCAGCAGTTTGAGGGGGGGAGCTGAAGCTTTCTTT; cdr3_aa: CASSLRGGAEAFF
clone_size: NA; d_call: TRBD1; j_call: TRBJ1-5; v_call: TRBV2; cdr3_nt: TGTGCCAGCACTCGGACAGGGAATAGCAATCAGCCCCAGCATTTT; cdr3_aa: CASTRTGNSNQPQHF
clone_size: NA; d_call: NA; j_call: TRBJ2-7; v_call: TRBV1; cdr3_nt: TGCACCAGCACCCAAGACGGACTAGCGGGGGAAGGGGAGCAGTACTTC; cdr3_aa: CTSTQDGLAGEGEQYF
clone_size: NA; d_call: NA; j_call: TRBJ2-7; v_call: TRBV6-2/TRBV6-3; cdr3_nt: TGTGCCAGCAGTTACGGCAGGGACTACGAGCAGTACTTC; cdr3_aa: CASSYGRDYEQYF
clone_size: once; d_call: NA; j_call: TRBJ2-5; v_call: TRBV6-1; cdr3_nt: TGTGCCAGCAGTGAAGCTGCTAGTTCAGAGACCCAGTACTTC; cdr3_aa: CASSEAASSETQYF
clone_size: NA; d_call: NA; j_call: TRBJ2-3; v_call: TRBV27; cdr3_nt: TGTGCCAGCAGTTCGTTTCGGGGTCCTCACACAGATACGCAGTATTTT; cdr3_aa: CASSSFRGPHTDTQYF
clone_size: NA; d_call: TRBD2; j_call: TRBJ2-7; v_call: TRBV6-2/TRBV6-3; cdr3_nt: TGTGCCAGCAGTTACTCGAGAGCGGGGGGGCTCGAGCAGTACTTC; cdr3_aa: CASSYSRAGGLEQYF
clone_size: NA; d_call: NA; j_call: TRBJ1-1; v_call: TRBV7-2; cdr3_nt: TGTGCCAGCAGCTTAGTGGGGGACTTGGCCGCTTTCTTT; cdr3_aa: CASSLVGDLAAFF
clone_size: once; d_call: NA; j_call: TRBJ2-7; v_call: TRBV7-9; cdr3_nt: TGTGCCAGCAGCTCCCTATACGAGCAGTACTTC; cdr3_aa: CASSSLYEQYF
clone_size: NA; d_call: NA; j_call: TRBJ2-2; v_call: TRBV19; cdr3_nt: TGTGCCAGTAGCGACCTTACGGGGACCAACACCGGGGAGCTGTTTTTT; cdr3_aa: CASSDLTGTNTGELFF
clone_size: NA; d_call: NA; j_call: TRBJ1-4; v_call: TRBV30; cdr3_nt: TGTGCCTGGAGTGTTGAGGTAGAACTGTTTTTT; cdr3_aa: CAWSVEVELFF